The sequence of this T cell receptor (beta chain) was determined in a study of T cells after yellow fever vaccination. Template switching by 5'RACE produced TCR cDNA, adding a universal primer site and UMIs. TCRdb reanalysed the 5' RACE reads using MiXCR and keeps one entry per CDR3 protein. The sample carries 120,000 or so distinct CDR3 sequences, about 8.2% recorded once. About this clonotype: The target antigen is unknown.

This CDR3 is 13 amino acids long. CDR1 and CDR2 (germline): SEHNR, FQNEAQ (reference sequence). V was trimmed by 1 base and J by 16 bases, leaving 17 bases between them. Study-level results: Post-booster repertoires contained most primary-vaccination clones again (96% CD4, less than 90% CD8). Abundant bulk-derived clonotypes could contaminate FACS-sorted repertoires. Weaker overall, the secondary response nonetheless peaked faster (day 5 versus 15).

This chain joins TRBV7-9 and TRBJ2-1; no clear D. The TCR originated in a man younger than 35 who received the YFV17D yellow fever vaccine. The sample here was CD8+ T cells sorted from PBMCs, taken on the day of the yellow fever booster vaccination. The CDR3 DNA follows: TGTGCCAGCAGCTTAGTGGGGTTTTGGCCGGAATTCTTC. Its protein product is CASSLVGFWPEFF.